The 8 T cell receptor beta chains below come from one sample, sequenced in a study of long-term antiretroviral therapy in people with HIV. With survey level as its setting, the immunoSEQ assay was v3.0. The assay was immunoSEQ multiplex PCR, and TCRdb's table has in-frame clones only and misses some. The sample yields fewer than 25,000 clones, approximately 88% seen once. Sequencing was performed on unsorted PBMCs, taken 5.9 years after starting antiretroviral therapy. These receptors came from a man aged 25-45 years with HIV.

V is TRBV2 and J is TRBJ2-7, with TRBD2 identical over 8 bases. V lost 1 base to trimming and J lost 7 bases; unmatched junction nucleotides: 9. The CDR3 has 15 amino acids. CDR1 is SNHLY, CDR2 FYNNEI, per germline. CDR3 in amino acids: CASSEGASGLGEQYF. The CDR3 DNA reads TGTGCCAGCAGTGAAGGGGCTAGCGGGCTCGGGGAGCAGTACTTC.

Sample share makes this clone medium-sized. The chain couples TRBV7-8 to TRBJ2-5; D is perhaps TRBD1 or TRBD2 (5 bases each). Germline CDR1 is SGHVS and CDR2 is FQNEAQ. This CDR3 is 16 amino acids long. V was pared by 5 bases and J by 0 bases, with 16 bases between. The CDR3 sequence is CASSGSAGRNQETQYF. In DNA form, the CDR3 reads TGTGCCAGCAGCGGGAGTGCAGGGCGTAACCAAGAGACCCAGTACTTC.

The CDR3 nucleotides are TGTGCCAGCAGTCTTATGGGGCGGGTGAACACTGAAGCTTTCTTT. This codes for CASSLMGRVNTEAFF. The chain has TRBV28 and TRBJ1-1, with D perhaps matching TRBD1 (5 bases). Germline V gene data show CDR1 as MDHEN and CDR2 as SYDVKM. The V and J ends lost 5 bases and 0 bases respectively, with 13 bases between them. CDR3 size: 15 residues.

The V gene is TRBV5-1, the J gene TRBJ2-5, with 7 bases identical to TRBD2. This CDR3 is 14 amino acids long. V dropped 5 bases and J dropped 3; count of bases not matched to a gene: 7. Germline CDR1 is SGHRS and CDR2 is YFSETQ. DNA of the CDR3: TGCGCCAGCAGAAGACGGGGGGATGAAGAGACCCAGTACTTC. The encoded protein is CASRRRGDEETQYF.

CDR3 in amino acids: CAHGVGSNEQYF. CDR3 DNA: TGTGCTCATGGGGTCGGGTCTAACGAGCAGTACTTC. The V and J genes are TRBV30 and TRBJ2-7; D not certain. Germline V gene lookup returns CDR1 GTSNPN and CDR2 SVGIG (reference sequence). This CDR3 has 12 amino acids. Together with reference TRBV30 and TRBJ2-7, the CDR3 gives the full variable domain: SQTIHQWPATLVQPVGSPLSLECTVEGTSNPNLYWYRQAAGRGLQLLFYSVGIGQISSEVPQNLSASRPQDRQFILSSKKLLLSDSGFYLCAHGVGSNEQYFGPGTRLTVT.

This clone appeared once. This chain uses TRBV29-1 with TRBJ1-2; TRBD1 matches 9 bases. Trimming removed 4 bases from V and 5 bases from J; junction bases left unmatched: 14. CDR1 is SQVTM, CDR2 ANQGSEA, per germline. This CDR3 is built from 16 residues. The CDR3 reads CSVAPTTGTGSYGYTF. The CDR3 DNA follows: TGCAGCGTTGCGCCGACAACCGGGACAGGGTCGTATGGCTACACCTTC.

This clone was seen a single time. The J gene is TRBJ2-7, the V gene TRBV18, with D tentatively TRBD1 or TRBD2 (6 bases each). Trimming pared 3 bases from V and 5 bases from J, leaving 17 bases between. The CDR3 has 15 amino acids. CDR1 and CDR2 from the germline V gene are KGHSH and LQKENI. The CDR3 region has the DNA TGTGCCAGCTCACCCGGGGGCTACTCTGGAGACGAGCAGTACTTC. Its protein is CASSPGGYSGDEQYF.

V gene TRBV7-2 combines with J gene TRBJ2-1; 8 nucleotides line up with TRBD2. The germline CDR1 and CDR2 sequences are SGHTA and FQGNSA. The CDR3 runs to 15 residues. Trimming removed 2 bases from V and 7 bases from J; junction bases left unmatched: 7. The CDR3 region is CASSLLAGSINEQFF. The CDR3 DNA reads TGTGCCAGCAGCTTATTAGCGGGGAGTATAAATGAGCAGTTCTTC.